This T cell receptor beta chain originates from a study of post-analysis software for immune sequencing data. V was clipped by 4 bases and J by 4 bases, with 10 bases between them. The CDR3 has 13 amino acids. From germline, CDR1 is MNHNS and CDR2 SASEGT. Note on this clonotype: Its antigen remains unidentified.

The study, taken as a whole, reports: Included in a set of five TRBV segments more frequent in patients than controls were TRBV5-6, TRBV5-1 and TRBV20-1.

Libraries were made from TCR beta cDNA, and they carried unique molecular identifiers. Roughly 450,000 cDNA molecules came from roughly 1 to 10 million T cells. TCRdb reprocessed the PCR reads with MiXCR, giving one entry per CDR3 protein. The sample consists of roughly 400,000 distinct CDR3 sequences, 39% of them appearing once. The chain carries TRBV6-1 and TRBJ1-1; tentatively, D is TRBD1 (5 bases). The clonotype was recovered from a girl aged 2-10 years with multiple sclerosis. Sequencing input: blood. The CDR3: CASSVQGATEAFF. DNA of the CDR3: TGTGCCAGCAGTGTCCAGGGAGCCACTGAAGCTTTCTTT.